The next 17 T cell receptor beta chains were all read from a single sample in a study of T cell responses to AZD1222 COVID-19 vaccine. Generated by immunoSEQ multiplex PCR, the TCRdb table keeps only in-frame clones and is missing some. The profile covers some 130,000 clones, with over 65% appearing a single time and 4.1% taken by the ten largest. The sample consisted of peripheral blood, taken on day 0 of AZD1222 vaccination. The source of these receptors is an adult in good health.

The chain couples TRBV5-4 to TRBJ1-4; D may be TRBD1 (6 bases). This CDR3 is built from 13 residues. The germline V gene has CDR1 SGHNT and CDR2 YYREEE (reference sequence). Trimming pared 1 base from V and 7 bases from J, leaving 8 bases between. CDR3 nucleotide sequence: TGTGCCAGCAGCTTGACAGGGCTTGAAAAACTGTTTTTT. It is translated as CASSLTGLEKLFF.

The rearrangement joins TRBV6-5 to TRBJ1-4, with 7 bases matching TRBD1. The germline gives CDR1 MNHEY, CDR2 SVGAGI. The CDR3 has 14 amino acids. V dropped 6 bases and J dropped 4; count of bases not matched to a gene: 5. The CDR3 sequence is CASSSTGFNEKLFF. The CDR3 DNA reads as TGTGCCAGCAGCTCGACAGGGTTTAATGAAAAACTGTTTTTT.

This chain links TRBV7-6 with TRBJ2-7; D unclear. Germline lookup yields CDR1 SGHVS and CDR2 FNYEAQ. V was cut by 4 bases and J by 0 bases, with 10 bases left in between. The CDR3 loop spans 14 amino acids. The CDR3 spells CASSSGSASYEQYF. As DNA, the CDR3 is TGTGCCAGCAGCTCCGGTTCAGCCTCCTACGAGCAGTACTTC.

The chain recombines TRBV12-5 with TRBJ2-3; maybe TRBD1 (6 bases). CDR1 and CDR2 (germline): LGHNT, FRNRAP. V shed 7 bases and J shed 0 bases, with 11 bases lying between them. The CDR3 contains 14 residues. The CDR3 region is CASAEQGSTDTQYF. In DNA, the CDR3 is TGTGCTAGTGCGGAACAGGGTAGCACAGATACGCAGTATTTT. The full variable domain, in which reference TRBV12-5 and TRBJ2-3 provide the parts outside the CDR3, is DARVTQTPRHKVTEMGQEVTMRCQPILGHNTVFWYRQTMMQGLELLAYFRNRAPLDDSGMPKDRFSAEMPDATLATLKIQPSEPRDSAVYFCASAEQGSTDTQYFGPGTRLTVL.

The chain is built from TRBV27 and TRBJ2-3; D gene uncertain. The V end was cut by 3 bases, the J end by 1 base, with 8 bases between. Looked up from germline, CDR1 is MNHEY and CDR2 is SMNVEV (reference sequence). The length of the CDR3 is 14 residues. CDR3 region: CASSFSTRTDTQYF. DNA for the CDR3: TGTGCCAGCAGTTTCTCTACCCGCACAGATACGCAGTATTTT.

This clone showed up just a few times. V gene TRBV7-9 combines with J gene TRBJ2-2; D uncertain. Trimming shortened V by 0 bases and J by 1 base, and 9 bases separated the two germline ends. The CDR3 is made up of 16 amino acids. CDR1 and CDR2 from the germline V gene are SEHNR and FQNEAQ (reference sequence). As DNA, the CDR3 is TGTGCCAGCAGCTTAGCGCTGGGCAGGAACACCGGGGAGCTGTTTTTT. Amino acid sequence: CASSLALGRNTGELFF.

This chain links TRBV6-5 with TRBJ1-1; no clear D gene. Germline V lookup: CDR1 MNHEY, CDR2 SVGAGI. This CDR3 has 13 residues. Between the trimmed V and J ends, which lost 6 bases and 0 bases, there was a span of 8 bases. This CDR3 reads CASSPTVNTEAFF. CDR3 DNA sequence: TGTGCCAGCAGCCCAACGGTGAACACTGAAGCTTTCTTT.

The chain employs TRBV28 and TRBJ1-2; 8 bases map to TRBD1. CDR1 and CDR2 (germline): MDHEN, SYDVKM. V lost 6 bases, J lost 4 bases, and 4 bases stayed unmatched. This CDR3 spans 13 amino acids. The CDR3 protein is CASSATGGYGYTF. The CDR3 DNA reads as TGTGCCAGCAGCGCTACAGGGGGCTATGGCTACACCTTC.

The chain employs TRBV5-4 and TRBJ1-4; D may be TRBD1 (5 bases). From germline, CDR1 is SGHNT and CDR2 YYREEE (reference sequence). V lost 0 bases to trimming and J lost 8 bases, with 11 bases between them. The CDR3 is 14 residues long. CDR3 DNA: TGTGCCAGCAGCTTGGAAAGGGGTTACGAAAAACTGTTTTTT. Translating it yields CASSLERGYEKLFF. The full variable domain, its missing parts supplied by reference TRBV5-4 and TRBJ1-4, is ETGVTQSPTHLIKTRGQQVTLRCSSQSGHNTVSWYQQALGQGPQFIFQYYREEENGRGNFPPRFSGLQFPNYSSELNVNALELDDSALYLCASSLERGYEKLFFGSGTQLSVL.

The chain has TRBV5-5 and TRBJ1-1, with 8 bases fitting TRBD1. This CDR3 is 17 amino acids long. V was clipped by 1 base and J by 7 bases; unmatched bases: 15. The germline V gene encodes CDR1 SGHKS and CDR2 YYEKEE (reference sequence). CDR3 residues: CASSLSGGLRTILEAFF. The CDR3 coding sequence is TGTGCCAGCAGCTTGTCAGGGGGCCTTAGGACAATTCTTGAAGCTTTCTTT.

The rearrangement links TRBV5-5 to TRBJ2-3; a weak D match, TRBD1 (7 bases). V lost 3 bases, J lost 6 bases, and 17 bases lay in between. The CDR3 extends over 15 amino acids. Germline lookup yields CDR1 SGHKS and CDR2 YYEKEE (reference sequence). The DNA of the CDR3 is TGTGCCAGCAGCTCCCAGGGGGGTGATTCCGATACGCAGTATTTT. Protein product: CASSSQGGDSDTQYF.

CDR3 bases: TGTGCCAGCAGTTATGAGAGGGGGCATCTCTACGAGCAGTACTTC. Translating gives CASSYERGHLYEQYF. The chain is built from TRBV28 and TRBJ2-7; 7 bases match TRBD1. This CDR3 comprises 15 residues. V lost 4 bases and J lost 3; bases outside the gene matches: 9. CDR1 and CDR2 (germline): MDHEN, SYDVKM.

A few counts support this clone. The chain combines TRBV27 with TRBJ1-2, with TRBD1 matching 9 bases. Unmatched junction bases numbered 8, after V lost 8 bases and J lost 4 bases. Germline V lookup: CDR1 MNHEY, CDR2 SMNVEV (reference sequence). This CDR3 comprises 14 residues. In DNA, the CDR3 is TGTGCCAGCGGGACGGGACAGGGAAGCTATGGCTACACCTTC. Its protein is CASGTGQGSYGYTF.

The V gene is TRBV6-5, the J gene TRBJ2-3; either TRBD1 or TRBD2 may fit D (5 bases each). The CDR3 loop spans 10 amino acids. Trimming cost V 6 bases and J 12 bases, with 10 bases left between them. Germline CDR1 and CDR2: MNHEY and SVGAGI. The CDR3 sequence is CASRYRDQYF. DNA for the CDR3: TGTGCCAGCAGGTACCGGGACCAGTATTTT.

The J gene is TRBJ1-1, the V gene TRBV27; TRBD1 is a possible D gene (6 bases). The V and J ends lost 2 bases and 4 bases respectively, with 17 bases between them. The CDR3 consists of 16 residues. Germline V CDR1 and CDR2: MNHEY, SMNVEV (reference sequence). The CDR3 DNA reads as TGTGCCAGCAGTTTAAGGTTTGTCACAGGGAGCACTGAAGCTTTCTTT. It yields the protein CASSLRFVTGSTEAFF.

V is TRBV7-9 and J is TRBJ1-4; TRBD1 aligns across 7 bases. This CDR3 is built from 15 residues. Unmatched junction bases numbered 6, after V lost 1 base and J lost 7 bases. CDR1 and CDR2 (germline): SEHNR, FQNEAQ (reference sequence). Written as DNA, the CDR3 is TGTGCCAGCAGCTTAGGTTCAGGGGGAGCTGAAAAACTGTTTTTT. The encoded protein is CASSLGSGGAEKLFF.

With respect to this clone: At one end, the junction sequence differs from germline, possibly due to a read error. V and J are TRBV4-2 and TRBJ1-5; D ambiguous. The CDR3 runs to 13 residues. Germline V CDR1 and CDR2: LGHNA, YNFKEQ. CDR3 sequence reads: CASSQDRGDNLYF. CDR3 in DNA: TGTGCCAGCAGCCAAGATCGAGGAGACAACCTATATTTT.